This TCR beta chain was profiled in a study of regulatory T cells in long-lasting Graves disease. iRepertoire HTBI primers and Arm-PCR of CDR3 regions built TCR beta libraries. TCRdb reprocessed the multiplex PCR reads via MiXCR and lists one record per CDR3 protein. The data contain about 240,000 distinct CDR3 sequences, just over 20% of them seen just once; the ten biggest clones take up around 13%. The time point is: newly diagnosed GD, antithyroid drugs for less than 3 months. Extracted RNA from PBMCs served as the source of the TCR library. CDR1 is LNHDA and CDR2 is SQIVND in the germline V gene (reference sequence). The CDR3 consists of 13 residues. Trimming shortened V by 6 bases and J by 8 bases, and 13 bases separated the two germline ends.

The chain joins TRBV19 to TRBJ1-4; tentatively, D is TRBD1 (6 bases). The sample was peripheral blood mononuclear cells (PBMCs), taken at new diagnosis, from a patient treated with antithyroid drugs. The origin of this receptor is a female donor with Graves disease. The CDR3 here is CASSANRDEKLFF. The CDR3 region has the DNA TGTGCCAGTAGCGCAAACAGGGACGAAAAACTGTTTTTT.